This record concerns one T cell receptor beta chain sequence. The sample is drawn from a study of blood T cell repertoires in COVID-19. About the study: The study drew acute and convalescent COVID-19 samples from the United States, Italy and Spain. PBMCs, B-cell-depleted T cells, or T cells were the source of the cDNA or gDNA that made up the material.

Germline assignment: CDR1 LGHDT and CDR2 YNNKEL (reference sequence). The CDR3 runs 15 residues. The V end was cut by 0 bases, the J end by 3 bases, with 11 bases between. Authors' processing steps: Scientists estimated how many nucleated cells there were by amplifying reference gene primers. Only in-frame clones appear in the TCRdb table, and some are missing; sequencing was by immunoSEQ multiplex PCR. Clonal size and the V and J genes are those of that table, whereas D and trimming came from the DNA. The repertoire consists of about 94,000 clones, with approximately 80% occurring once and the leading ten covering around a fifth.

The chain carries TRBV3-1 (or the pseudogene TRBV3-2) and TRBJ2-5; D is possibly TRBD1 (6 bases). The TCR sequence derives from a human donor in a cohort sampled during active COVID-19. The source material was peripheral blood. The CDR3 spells CASSQEGARKETQYF. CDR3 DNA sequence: TGTGCCAGCAGCCAAGAGGGGGCCCGAAAAGAGACCCAGTACTTC.